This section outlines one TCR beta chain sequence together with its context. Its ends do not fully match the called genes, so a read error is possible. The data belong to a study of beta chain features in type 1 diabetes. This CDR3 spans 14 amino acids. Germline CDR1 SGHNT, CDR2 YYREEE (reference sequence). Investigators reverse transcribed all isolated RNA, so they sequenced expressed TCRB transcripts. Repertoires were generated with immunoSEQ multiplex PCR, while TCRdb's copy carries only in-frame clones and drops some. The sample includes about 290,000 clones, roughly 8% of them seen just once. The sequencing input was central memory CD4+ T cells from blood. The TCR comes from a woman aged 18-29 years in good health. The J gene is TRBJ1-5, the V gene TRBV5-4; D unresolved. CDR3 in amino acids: CASSQDGRNQPQHF. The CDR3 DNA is TGCGCCAGCAGCCAAGATGGCAGAAATCAGCCCCAGCATTTT. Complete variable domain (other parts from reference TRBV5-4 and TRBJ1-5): ETGVTQSPTHLIKTRGQQVTLRCSSQSGHNTVSWYQQALGQGPQFIFQYYREEENGRGNFPPRFSGLQFPNYSSELNVNALELDDSALYLCASSQDGRNQPQHFGDGTRLSIL.